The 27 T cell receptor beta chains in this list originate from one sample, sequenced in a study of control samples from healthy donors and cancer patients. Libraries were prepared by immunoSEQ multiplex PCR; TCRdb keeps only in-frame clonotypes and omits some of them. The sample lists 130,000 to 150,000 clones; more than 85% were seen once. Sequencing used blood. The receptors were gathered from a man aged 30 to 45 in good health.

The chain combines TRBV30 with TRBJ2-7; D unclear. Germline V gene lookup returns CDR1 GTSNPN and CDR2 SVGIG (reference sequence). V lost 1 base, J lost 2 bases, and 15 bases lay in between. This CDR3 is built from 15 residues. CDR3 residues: CAWSAETGYPYEQYF. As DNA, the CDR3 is TGTGCCTGGAGTGCCGAGACGGGTTACCCCTACGAGCAGTACTTC. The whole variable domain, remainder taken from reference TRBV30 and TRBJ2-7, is SQTIHQWPATLVQPVGSPLSLECTVEGTSNPNLYWYRQAAGRGLQLLFYSVGIGQISSEVPQNLSASRPQDRQFILSSKKLLLSDSGFYLCAWSAETGYPYEQYFGPGTRLTVT.

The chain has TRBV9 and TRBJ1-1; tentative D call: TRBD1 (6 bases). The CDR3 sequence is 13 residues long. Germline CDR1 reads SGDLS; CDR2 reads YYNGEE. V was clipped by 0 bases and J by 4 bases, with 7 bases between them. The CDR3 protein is CASSVAGATEAFF. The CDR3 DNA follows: TGTGCCAGCAGCGTAGCAGGGGCCACTGAAGCTTTCTTT.

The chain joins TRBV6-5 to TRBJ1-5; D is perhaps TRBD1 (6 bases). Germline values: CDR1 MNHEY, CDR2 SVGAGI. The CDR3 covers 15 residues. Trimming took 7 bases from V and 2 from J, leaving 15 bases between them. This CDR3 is CASKGVRSGNQPQHF. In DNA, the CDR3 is TGTGCCAGCAAGGGGGTCAGGTCTGGCAATCAGCCCCAGCATTTT.

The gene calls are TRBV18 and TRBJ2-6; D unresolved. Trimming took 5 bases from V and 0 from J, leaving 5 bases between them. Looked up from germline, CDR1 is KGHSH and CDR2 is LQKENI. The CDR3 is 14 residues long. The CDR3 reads CASSTSSGANVLTF. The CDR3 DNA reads TGTGCCAGCTCAACCTCCTCTGGGGCCAACGTCCTGACTTTC.

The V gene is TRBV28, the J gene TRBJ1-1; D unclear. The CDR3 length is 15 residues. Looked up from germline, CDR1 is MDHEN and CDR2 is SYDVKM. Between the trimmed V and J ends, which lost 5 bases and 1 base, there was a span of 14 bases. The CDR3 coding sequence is TGTGCCAGCAGTCCGATAGATCGACGGAACACTGAAGCTTTCTTT. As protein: CASSPIDRRNTEAFF.

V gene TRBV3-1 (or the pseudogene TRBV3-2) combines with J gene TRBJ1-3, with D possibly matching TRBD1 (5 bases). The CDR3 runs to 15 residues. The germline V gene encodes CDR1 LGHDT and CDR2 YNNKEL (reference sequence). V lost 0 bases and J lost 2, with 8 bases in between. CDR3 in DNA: TGTGCCAGCAGCCAAGATCAAGGGGCTGGAAACACCATATATTTT. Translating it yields CASSQDQGAGNTIYF.

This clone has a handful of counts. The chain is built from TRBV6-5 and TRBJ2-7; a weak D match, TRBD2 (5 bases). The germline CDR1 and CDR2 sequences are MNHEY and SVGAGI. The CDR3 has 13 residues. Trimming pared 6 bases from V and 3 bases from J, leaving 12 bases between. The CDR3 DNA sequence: TGTGCCAGCAGCGTATCACTAGACTACGAGCAGTACTTC. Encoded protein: CASSVSLDYEQYF.

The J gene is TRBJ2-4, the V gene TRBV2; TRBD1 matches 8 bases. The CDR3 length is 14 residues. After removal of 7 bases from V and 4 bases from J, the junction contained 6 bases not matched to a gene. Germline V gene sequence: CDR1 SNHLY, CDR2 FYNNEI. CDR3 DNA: TGTGCCAGCACGACCGGACAGGGTAAAAACATTCAGTACTTC. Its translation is CASTTGQGKNIQYF.

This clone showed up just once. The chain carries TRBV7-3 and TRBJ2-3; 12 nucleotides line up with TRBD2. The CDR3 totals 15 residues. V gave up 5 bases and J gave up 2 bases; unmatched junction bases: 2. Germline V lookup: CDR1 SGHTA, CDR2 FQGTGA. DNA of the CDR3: TGTGCCAGCAGCCCTAGCGGGGGGGTCACAGATACGCAGTATTTT. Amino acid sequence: CASSPSGGVTDTQYF.

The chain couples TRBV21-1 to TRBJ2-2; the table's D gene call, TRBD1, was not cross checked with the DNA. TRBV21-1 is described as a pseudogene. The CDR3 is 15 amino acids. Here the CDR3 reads CASFTLDRAPGELFF. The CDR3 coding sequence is TGTGCCAGCTTTACTTTGGACAGGGCCCCCGGGGAGCTGTTTTTT.

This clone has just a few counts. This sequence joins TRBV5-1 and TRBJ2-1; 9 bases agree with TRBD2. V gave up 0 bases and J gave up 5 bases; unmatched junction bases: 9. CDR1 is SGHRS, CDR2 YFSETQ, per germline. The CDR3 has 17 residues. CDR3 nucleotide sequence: TGCGCCAGCAGCTTGGGATCCGGGCTAGCGGGGAACAATGAGCAGTTCTTC. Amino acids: CASSLGSGLAGNNEQFF.

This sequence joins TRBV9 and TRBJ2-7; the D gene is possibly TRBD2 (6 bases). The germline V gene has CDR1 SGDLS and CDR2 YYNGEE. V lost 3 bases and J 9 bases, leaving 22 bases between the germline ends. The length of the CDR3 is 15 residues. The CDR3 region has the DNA TGTGCCAGCAGCGAAGGAGGGAGCCCACAAATGTCGCAGTACTTC. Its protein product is CASSEGGSPQMSQYF.

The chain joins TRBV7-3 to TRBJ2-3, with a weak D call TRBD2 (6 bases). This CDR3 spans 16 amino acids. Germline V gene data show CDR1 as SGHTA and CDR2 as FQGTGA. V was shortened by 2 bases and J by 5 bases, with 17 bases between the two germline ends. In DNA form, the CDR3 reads TGTGCCAGCAGCTTATCCCTCGGGGGAGTGGGAGATACGCAGTATTTT. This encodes CASSLSLGGVGDTQYF.

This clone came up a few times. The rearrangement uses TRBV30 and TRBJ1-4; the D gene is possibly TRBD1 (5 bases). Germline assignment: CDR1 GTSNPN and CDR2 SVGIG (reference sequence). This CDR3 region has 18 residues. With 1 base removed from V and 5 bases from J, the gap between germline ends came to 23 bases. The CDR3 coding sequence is TGTGCCTGGAGTGCATCAAGACACCGAACGGGACTAAATGAAAAACTGTTTTTT. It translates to CAWSASRHRTGLNEKLFF.

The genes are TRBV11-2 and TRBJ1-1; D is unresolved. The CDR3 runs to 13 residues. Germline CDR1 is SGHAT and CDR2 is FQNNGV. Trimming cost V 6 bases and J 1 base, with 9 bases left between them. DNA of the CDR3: TGTGCCAGCAGATTCGTTCGGAACACTGAAGCTTTCTTT. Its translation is CASRFVRNTEAFF.

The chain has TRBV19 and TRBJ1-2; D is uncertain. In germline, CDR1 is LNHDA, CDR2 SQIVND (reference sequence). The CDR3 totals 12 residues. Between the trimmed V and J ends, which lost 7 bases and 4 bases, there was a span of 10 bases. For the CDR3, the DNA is TGTGCCAGTACGCAATGGGGCTATGGCTACACCTTC. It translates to CASTQWGYGYTF. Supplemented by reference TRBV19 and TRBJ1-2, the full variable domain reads DGGITQSPKYLFRKEGQNVTLSCEQNLNHDAMYWYRQDPGQGLRLIYYSQIVNDFQKGDIAEGYSVSREKKESFPLTVTSAQKNPTAFYLCASTQWGYGYTFGSGTRLTVV.

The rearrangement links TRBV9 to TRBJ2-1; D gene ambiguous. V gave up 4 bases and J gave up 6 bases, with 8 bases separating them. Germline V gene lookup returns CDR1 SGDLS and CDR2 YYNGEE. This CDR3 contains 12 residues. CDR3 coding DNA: TGTGCCAGCAGCCAAATCAGCAATGAGCAGTTCTTC. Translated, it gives CASSQISNEQFF.

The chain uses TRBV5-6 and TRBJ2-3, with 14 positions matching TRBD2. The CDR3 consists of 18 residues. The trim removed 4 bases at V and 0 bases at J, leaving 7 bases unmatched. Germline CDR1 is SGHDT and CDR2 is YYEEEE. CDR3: CASSPGTSGGGSTDTQYF. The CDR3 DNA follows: TGTGCCAGCAGCCCCGGGACTAGCGGGGGCGGGAGCACAGATACGCAGTATTTT.

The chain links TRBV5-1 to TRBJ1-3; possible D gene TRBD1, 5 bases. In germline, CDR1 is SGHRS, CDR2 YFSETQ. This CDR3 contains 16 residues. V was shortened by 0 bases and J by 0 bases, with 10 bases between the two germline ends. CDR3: CASSLEAGASGNTIYF. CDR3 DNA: TGCGCCAGCAGCTTGGAAGCCGGGGCCTCTGGAAACACCATATATTTT. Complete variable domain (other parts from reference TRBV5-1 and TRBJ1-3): KAGVTQTPRYLIKTRGQQVTLSCSPISGHRSVSWYQQTPGQGLQFLFEYFSETQRNKGNFPGRFSGRQFSNSRSEMNVSTLELGDSALYLCASSLEAGASGNTIYFGEGSWLTVV.

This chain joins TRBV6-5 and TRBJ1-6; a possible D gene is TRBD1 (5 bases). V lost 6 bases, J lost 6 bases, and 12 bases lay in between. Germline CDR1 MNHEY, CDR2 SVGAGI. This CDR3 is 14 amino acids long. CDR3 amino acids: CASSVGDVNSPLHF. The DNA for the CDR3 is TGTGCCAGCAGCGTGGGGGACGTTAATTCACCCCTCCACTTT.

CDR3 region: CASSSRRVQRSDTQYF. CDR3 DNA sequence: TGTGCCAGCAGCTCCCGAAGAGTACAGAGGTCAGATACGCAGTATTTT. This sequence joins TRBV11-1 and TRBJ2-3, with D uncertain. CDR1 is SGHAT, CDR2 FQDESV, per germline (reference sequence). V was trimmed by 4 bases and J by 4 bases, leaving 18 bases between them. This CDR3 comprises 16 residues.

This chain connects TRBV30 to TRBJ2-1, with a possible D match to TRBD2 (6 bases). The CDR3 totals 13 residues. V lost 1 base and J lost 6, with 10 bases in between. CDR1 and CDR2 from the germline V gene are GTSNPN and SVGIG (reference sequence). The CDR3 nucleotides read TGTGCCTGGAGTGCTAGCGAGGGCAATGAGCAGTTCTTC. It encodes CAWSASEGNEQFF.

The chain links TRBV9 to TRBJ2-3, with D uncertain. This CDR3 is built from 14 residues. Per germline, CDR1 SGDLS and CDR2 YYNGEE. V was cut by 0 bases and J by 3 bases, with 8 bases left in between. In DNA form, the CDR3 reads TGTGCCAGCAGCGTAGGGAGTACGACAGATACGCAGTATTTT. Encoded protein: CASSVGSTTDTQYF.

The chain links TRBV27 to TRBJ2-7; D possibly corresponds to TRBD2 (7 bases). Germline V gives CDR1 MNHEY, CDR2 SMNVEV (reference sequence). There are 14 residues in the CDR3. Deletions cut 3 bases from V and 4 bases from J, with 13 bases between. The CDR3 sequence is CASSFSGGPYEQYF. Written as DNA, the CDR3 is TGTGCCAGCAGTTTTTCGGGGGGCCCTTACGAGCAGTACTTC.

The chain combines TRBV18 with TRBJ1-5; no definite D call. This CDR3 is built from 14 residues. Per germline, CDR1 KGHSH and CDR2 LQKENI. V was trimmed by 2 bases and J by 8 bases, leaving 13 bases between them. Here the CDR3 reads CASSPITDYEPQHF. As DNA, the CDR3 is TGTGCCAGCTCACCAATAACCGATTATGAGCCCCAGCATTTT.

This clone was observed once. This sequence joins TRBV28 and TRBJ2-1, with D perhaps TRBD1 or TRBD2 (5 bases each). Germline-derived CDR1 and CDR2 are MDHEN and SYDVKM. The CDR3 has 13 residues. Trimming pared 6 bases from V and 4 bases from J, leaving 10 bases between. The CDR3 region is CASRGTDYNEQFF. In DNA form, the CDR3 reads TGTGCCAGCAGGGGGACCGATTACAATGAGCAGTTCTTC. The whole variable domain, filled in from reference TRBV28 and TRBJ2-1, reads DVKVTQSSRYLVKRTGEKVFLECVQDMDHENMFWYRQDPGLGLRLIYFSYDVKMKEKGDIPEGYSVSREKKERFSLILESASTNQTSMYLCASRGTDYNEQFFGPGTRLTVL.

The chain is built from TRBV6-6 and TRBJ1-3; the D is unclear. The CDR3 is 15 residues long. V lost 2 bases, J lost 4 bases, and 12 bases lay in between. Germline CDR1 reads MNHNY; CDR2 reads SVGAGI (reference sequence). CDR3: CASSYPSNGGNTIYF. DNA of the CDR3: TGTGCCAGCAGTTACCCCTCGAATGGGGGAAACACCATATATTTT.